This entry lists 22 T cell receptor beta chains sequenced from one sample in a study of blood T cell repertoires in COVID-19. Method: immunoSEQ multiplex PCR; TCRdb's copy keeps in-frame clones and lacks some. The repertoire holds some 300,000 clones, around 88% seen once, with approximately 6.6% in the top ten. Material for sequencing was peripheral blood. All receptors come from a woman aged 25 to 39 who had recovered from COVID-19.

The sample holds one count of this clone. The rearrangement links TRBV6-5 to TRBJ1-2, with 10 bases aligning to TRBD1. CDR1 MNHEY and CDR2 SVGAGI come from the germline V gene. The CDR3 totals 14 residues. V lost 2 bases to trimming and J lost 8 bases; unmatched junction nucleotides: 5. The DNA for the CDR3 is TGTGCCAGCAGTTACGGTGGGACAGGGGAAGGCTACACCTTC. It translates to CASSYGGTGEGYTF.

This chain links TRBV6-1 with TRBJ1-2; 8 bases align to TRBD1. The CDR3 is made up of 14 amino acids. In germline, CDR1 is MNHNS, CDR2 SASEGT. Unmatched junction bases numbered 8, after V lost 3 bases and J lost 8 bases. CDR3 loop: CASSEKGTGLGYTF. CDR3 nucleotide sequence: TGTGCCAGCAGTGAGAAAGGGACAGGTCTCGGCTACACCTTC.

The table lists this clone with a few counts. Other DNA sequences of this sample code for an identical CDR3. This sequence joins TRBV5-1 and TRBJ2-7; a weak D match, TRBD2 (5 bases). The CDR3 loop spans 13 amino acids. The germline V gene encodes CDR1 SGHRS and CDR2 YFSETQ. Trimming cost V 0 bases and J 5 bases, with 9 bases left between them. The CDR3 is CASSLEGVHEQYF. In DNA, the CDR3 is TGCGCCAGCAGCTTGGAGGGAGTCCACGAGCAGTACTTC.

The CDR3 sequence is CASSTGTGGYQETQYF. CDR3 bases: TGTGCCAGCAGCACCGGGACAGGGGGGTACCAAGAGACCCAGTACTTC. V and J are TRBV11-1 and TRBJ2-5; 11 bases are shared with TRBD1. With 5 bases clipped from V and 0 bases from J, the junction kept 5 bases outside the gene matches. The length of the CDR3 is 16 residues. The V gene's germline CDR1 is SGHAT and CDR2 FQDESV (reference sequence).

The CDR3 loop is CASSPKGGDTQYF. In DNA form, the CDR3 reads TGTGCCAGCAGTCCGAAGGGGGGGGATACGCAGTATTTT. The rearrangement joins TRBV27 to TRBJ2-3; a weak D match, TRBD2 (7 bases). V was shortened by 5 bases and J by 6 bases, with 12 bases between the two germline ends. Per germline, CDR1 MNHEY and CDR2 SMNVEV (reference sequence). The CDR3 consists of 13 residues.

In regard to this clone: The same CDR3 can be traced to other DNA sequences in this sample. This sequence joins TRBV5-5 and TRBJ1-1, with no clear D. CDR1 SGHKS and CDR2 YYEKEE come from the germline V gene (reference sequence). The V and J ends lost 0 bases and 5 bases respectively, with 5 bases between them. There are 12 residues in the CDR3. CDR3 sequence: CASSLVQTEAFF. CDR3 bases: TGTGCCAGCAGCTTGGTACAGACTGAAGCTTTCTTT.

This rearrangement joins TRBV12-3 or TRBV12-4 to TRBJ2-5; 8 bases line up with TRBD1. Trimming took 6 bases from V and 5 from J; bases not matched to a gene: 5. This CDR3 contains 13 residues. CDR3 amino acids: CASRGQEGETQYF. The CDR3, as DNA: TGTGCCAGCAGGGGACAGGAGGGCGAGACCCAGTACTTC.

This clone was seen a handful of times. The rearrangement joins TRBV19 to TRBJ2-6, with 10 positions matching TRBD2. This CDR3 comprises 16 residues. V shed 5 bases, J shed 3 bases, and the junction held 4 bases outside the gene matches. Germline V gene sequence: CDR1 LNHDA, CDR2 SQIVND (reference sequence). Here the CDR3 DNA reads TGTGCCAGTAGTCACCGGACTAGCGGTGGGGCCAACGTCCTGACTTTC. It yields the protein CASSHRTSGGANVLTF.

The J gene is TRBJ1-1, the V gene TRBV5-1; 9 nucleotides align to TRBD1. The CDR3 has 13 amino acids. The V gene's germline CDR1 is SGHRS and CDR2 YFSETQ. The junction had 2 bases not matched to a gene; V was cut back by 4 bases and J by 4 bases. The CDR3: CASSTDRGTEAFF. CDR3 nucleotides: TGCGCCAGCAGCACGGACAGGGGCACTGAAGCTTTCTTT.

The chain combines TRBV5-1 with TRBJ1-2; 8 nucleotides line up with TRBD1. The CDR3 covers 14 residues. V was clipped by 4 bases and J by 6 bases; unmatched bases: 8. Germline values: CDR1 SGHRS, CDR2 YFSETQ. CDR3: CASSTSGGSDGYTF. CDR3 coding DNA: TGCGCCAGCAGCACCTCAGGGGGCTCGGATGGCTACACCTTC.

CDR3 DNA sequence: TGTGCCAGCAGCCCCGACTCCTTCTCCTACGAGCAGTACTTC. Translated, it gives CASSPDSFSYEQYF. The gene calls are TRBV9 and TRBJ2-7, with D hard to call. There are 14 residues in the CDR3. Trimming took 4 bases from V and 0 from J, leaving 11 bases between them. The germline V gene encodes CDR1 SGDLS and CDR2 YYNGEE.

The chain recombines TRBV9 with TRBJ2-1; 11 positions agree with TRBD2. CDR3 length equals 17 residues. The V gene's germline CDR1 is SGDLS and CDR2 YYNGEE. J was trimmed by 7 bases and V by 3 bases; bases with no gene match: 12. The CDR3: CASSEGSSGGYLNEQFF. The CDR3 DNA reads TGTGCCAGCAGCGAGGGGTCTAGCGGGGGGTACTTAAATGAGCAGTTCTTC. Based on the CDR3 plus reference TRBV9 and TRBJ2-1, the full variable domain is DSGVTQTPKHLITATGQRVTLRCSPRSGDLSVYWYQQSLDQGLQFLIQYYNGEERAKGNILERFSAQQFPDLHSELNLSSLELGDSALYFCASSEGSSGGYLNEQFFGPGTRLTVL.

This chain joins TRBV5-4 and TRBJ1-2; D not resolved. This CDR3 has 14 amino acids. V was trimmed by 3 bases and J by 6 bases, leaving 15 bases between them. The germline V gene has CDR1 SGHNT and CDR2 YYREEE (reference sequence). The CDR3 DNA follows: TGTGCCAGCAGCTCGATGTTAACAGATAATGGCTACACCTTC. Translating gives CASSSMLTDNGYTF. The variable domain in full, completed from reference TRBV5-4 and TRBJ1-2, reads ETGVTQSPTHLIKTRGQQVTLRCSSQSGHNTVSWYQQALGQGPQFIFQYYREEENGRGNFPPRFSGLQFPNYSSELNVNALELDDSALYLCASSSMLTDNGYTFGSGTRLTVV.

The chain joins TRBV2 to TRBJ2-7; D unresolved. V lost 1 base and J 5 bases, leaving 9 bases between the germline ends. The germline V gene encodes CDR1 SNHLY and CDR2 FYNNEI. The CDR3 sequence is 13 residues long. The DNA of the CDR3 is TGTGCCAGCAGTGAAGGTTTACGGGACGAGCAGTACTTC. It specifies CASSEGLRDEQYF. Full variable domain (rest looked up from reference TRBV2 and TRBJ2-7): EPEVTQTPSHQVTQMGQEVILRCVPISNHLYFYWYRQILGQKVEFLVSFYNNEISEKSEIFDDQFSVERPDGSNFTLKIRSTKLEDSAMYFCASSEGLRDEQYFGPGTRLTVT.

The V call is TRBV3-1 (or the pseudogene TRBV3-2), the J call TRBJ1-6; D is uncertain. CDR1 is LGHDT and CDR2 is YNNKEL in the germline V gene (reference sequence). The CDR3 consists of 15 residues. V was pared by 0 bases and J by 9 bases, with 12 bases between. The CDR3 sequence is CASSQEGGFASPLHF. The CDR3 DNA follows: TGTGCCAGCAGCCAAGAGGGAGGGTTCGCTTCACCCCTCCACTTT.

This clone has more than one count but fewer than ten. This chain connects TRBV6-1 to TRBJ1-5, with 7 bases lining up with TRBD1. V was clipped by 1 base and J by 1 base; unmatched bases: 1. The CDR3 covers 15 residues. The germline CDR1 and CDR2 sequences are MNHNS and SASEGT. The CDR3 spells CASSEVGQSNQPQHF. Here the CDR3 DNA reads TGTGCCAGCAGTGAAGTGGGACAGAGCAATCAGCCCCAGCATTTT.

V gene TRBV10-1 combines with J gene TRBJ1-1; TRBD1 matches at 8 bases. Germline V CDR1 and CDR2: WNHNN, SYGVQD (reference sequence). CDR3 length: 16 amino acids. V shed 0 bases and J 5 bases; nucleotides not matched to a gene: 8. The DNA of the CDR3 is TGCGCCAGCAGTGAGTCCGGGCGGACAGGGCAGACTGAAGCTTTCTTT. Its translation: CASSESGRTGQTEAFF.

V usage is TRBV27 and J usage is TRBJ1-1, with TRBD1 matching 7 bases. Germline CDR1 is MNHEY and CDR2 is SMNVEV (reference sequence). The CDR3 is 17 residues long. V was clipped by 6 bases and J by 3 bases; unmatched bases: 16. CDR3 protein: CASSQYGSGGLDTEAFF. CDR3 bases: TGTGCCAGCAGCCAGTACGGCTCAGGGGGATTGGACACTGAAGCTTTCTTT.

This rearrangement joins TRBV6-5 to TRBJ2-5; 10 positions match TRBD1. J was trimmed by 1 base and V by 2 bases; bases with no gene match: 1. Germline CDR1 MNHEY, CDR2 SVGAGI. The CDR3 extends over 15 amino acids. The CDR3 DNA follows: TGTGCCAGCAGTTACCGGGACAGGGGCCAAGAGACCCAGTACTTC. This encodes CASSYRDRGQETQYF.

The chain uses TRBV29-1 and TRBJ1-2, with 9 bases that match TRBD1. Germline CDR1 SQVTM, CDR2 ANQGSEA. The ends lost 6 bases at V and 8 bases at J; junction bases unmatched: 7. The CDR3 is made up of 12 amino acids. CDR3 sequence reads: CSVGQGGRGYTF. In nucleotides, the CDR3 is TGCAGCGTGGGACAGGGTGGGCGAGGCTACACCTTC.

The rearrangement uses TRBV4-1 and TRBJ1-6, with a weak D call TRBD1 (6 bases). Between the trimmed V and J ends, which lost 0 bases and 8 bases, there was a span of 11 bases. The CDR3 extends over 15 amino acids. Germline CDR1 and CDR2: MGHRA and YSYEKL. CDR3 sequence (DNA): TGCGCCAGCAGCCAAGAGGGCAGGGGTTATTCACCCCTCCACTTT. Protein sequence: CASSQEGRGYSPLHF.

This clone was counted only a few times. This chain connects TRBV6-5 to TRBJ1-2; 9 bases are shared with TRBD1. The V gene end was trimmed by 0 bases and the J gene end by 8 bases; junction bases not matched to a gene: 10. CDR3 length: 16 amino acids. The germline V gene has CDR1 MNHEY and CDR2 SVGAGI. The CDR3 bases are TGTGCCAGCAGTTACTCTCCGGGACAGGGTCCAGCGGGCTACACCTTC. The encoded protein is CASSYSPGQGPAGYTF.